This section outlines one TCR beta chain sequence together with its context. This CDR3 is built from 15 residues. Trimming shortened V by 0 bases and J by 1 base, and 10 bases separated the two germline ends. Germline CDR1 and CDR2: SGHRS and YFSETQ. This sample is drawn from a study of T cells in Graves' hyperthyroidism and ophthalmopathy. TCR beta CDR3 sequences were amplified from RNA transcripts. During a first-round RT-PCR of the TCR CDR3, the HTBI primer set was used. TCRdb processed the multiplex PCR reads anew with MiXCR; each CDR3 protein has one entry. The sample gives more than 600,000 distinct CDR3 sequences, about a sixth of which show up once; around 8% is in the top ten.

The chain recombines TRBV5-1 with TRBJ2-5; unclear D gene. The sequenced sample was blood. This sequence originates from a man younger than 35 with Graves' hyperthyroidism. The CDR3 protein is CASSLGWAGQETQYF. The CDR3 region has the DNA TGCGCCAGCAGCTTGGGTTGGGCAGGCCAAGAGACCCAGTACTTC.